The T cell receptor (beta chain) under discussion was sequenced for a study of response to subunit inactivated influenza vaccine. Regarding the study as a whole: New T cells are recruited in small numbers by each seasonal influenza vaccination, according to the authors' suggestion.

TCRdb passed the RT-PCR reads through MiXCR, listing each CDR3 protein once. The sample has about 780,000 distinct CDR3 sequences; under 20% are singletons. A few counts support this clonotype. The antigen is not known. The CDR3 covers 16 residues. Germline lookup yields CDR1 MDHEN and CDR2 SYDVKM. Trimming removed 1 base from V and 4 bases from J, with 13 bases in between. The clonotype originates from a middle-aged man who received an inactivated influenza vaccine. The sequences come from PBMCs from blood, collected more than 4 days after vaccination. This chain uses TRBV28 with TRBJ2-2; D unclear. The CDR3 is CASSLFRWKGTGELFF. The CDR3 DNA sequence: TGTGCCAGCAGTTTATTTCGGTGGAAAGGCACCGGGGAGCTGTTTTTT.